The 21 T cell receptor beta chains reported below all come from one sample, sequenced in a study of blood T cells in healthy people across ages. Using a J-beta primer mix together with a sample-barcoded 5' primer, a second PCR was run for about 6 to 11 cycles. TCRdb fed the 5' RACE reads into MiXCR, producing one record per CDR3 protein. Counted here are 1.6 million or so distinct CDR3 sequences, almost 35% occurring once; the ten biggest clones make up around 11%. The source material was blood. These receptors originate from a woman in her thirties in good health.

This clonotype appeared a few times. The genes are TRBV30 and TRBJ2-5; D unclear. The CDR3 has 12 amino acids. Germline CDR1 is GTSNPN and CDR2 is SVGIG (reference sequence). V was trimmed by 4 bases and J by 5 bases, leaving 11 bases between them. CDR3 sequence reads: CAWTGSRETQYF. The DNA of the CDR3 is TGTGCCTGGACTGGCTCGCGGGAGACCCAGTACTTC. The entire variable domain, with the rest obtained from reference TRBV30 and TRBJ2-5, is as follows: SQTIHQWPATLVQPVGSPLSLECTVEGTSNPNLYWYRQAAGRGLQLLFYSVGIGQISSEVPQNLSASRPQDRQFILSSKKLLLSDSGFYLCAWTGSRETQYFGPGTRLLVL.

The chain is built from TRBV7-9 and TRBJ2-1; D assignment may be TRBD1 or TRBD2 (6 bases each). The germline gives CDR1 SEHNR, CDR2 FQNEAQ (reference sequence). The CDR3 sequence is 15 residues long. Trimming left V 0 bases short and J 4 bases short, with 10 bases between. The CDR3 DNA sequence: TGTGCCAGCAGCTTAGCACGGGGGCCTTACAATGAGCAGTTCTTC. It encodes CASSLARGPYNEQFF.

The V and J genes are TRBV20-1 and TRBJ2-7, with a tentative D call TRBD2 (5 bases). V shed 6 bases and J shed 5 bases, with 14 bases lying between them. Germline lookup yields CDR1 DFQATT and CDR2 SNEGSKA (reference sequence). The CDR3 contains 12 residues. CDR3 sequence reads: CSALGFGDEQYF. As DNA, the CDR3 is TGCAGTGCCTTGGGATTCGGGGACGAGCAGTACTTC.

In this sample, this clonotype turned up many times. Written as DNA, the CDR3 is TGTGCCAGCAGTCTCGGGGGACTCGTCTACGAGCAGTACTTC. Translation gives CASSLGGLVYEQYF. The chain is built from TRBV7-2 and TRBJ2-7, with D possibly being TRBD2 (6 bases). Germline V lookup: CDR1 SGHTA, CDR2 FQGNSA. V shed 6 bases and J shed 3 bases, with 15 bases lying between them. There are 14 residues in the CDR3.

CDR3 DNA: TGTGCCAGCAACGGACAGGGGTGGGAGACCCAGTACTTC. Translated, it gives CASNGQGWETQYF. The gene calls are TRBV6-1 and TRBJ2-5; 9 bases are a match to TRBD1. There are 13 residues in the CDR3. V trimming: 7 bases; J trimming: 5 bases; junction bases outside the gene matches: 5. Germline V gene data show CDR1 as MNHNS and CDR2 as SASEGT.

The chain links TRBV12-3 or TRBV12-4 to TRBJ2-5; 7 bases line up with TRBD2. The CDR3 covers 12 residues. V dropped 7 bases and J dropped 11; count of bases not matched to a gene: 10. CDR3 DNA: TGTGCCAGCACTAGCGGCTACAATGAGCAGTACTTC. Its translation: CASTSGYNEQYF.

About this clonotype itself: One end of the junction is discordant with germline, which a read error may explain. This chain joins TRBV15 and TRBJ2-1; 9 bases fit TRBD2. Per the germline V gene, CDR1 is LNHNV and CDR2 is YYDKDF (reference sequence). The CDR3 is 13 residues long. In DNA, the CDR3 is TGTACCACCAGCGCGGGACTAGCCTACGAGCAGTTCTTC. Its translation: CTTSAGLAYEQFF. The full variable domain, with the rest looked up from reference TRBV15 and TRBJ2-1, is DAMVIQNPRYQVTQFGKPVTLSCSQTLNHNVMYWYQQKSSQAPKLLFHYYDKDFNNEADTPDNFQSRRPNTSFCFLDIRSPGLGDTAMYLCTTSAGLAYEQFFGPGTRLTVL.

This clonotype was recorded at least ten times. The chain is built from TRBV4-1 and TRBJ2-7, with unresolved D. Deletions cut 8 bases from V and 9 bases from J, with 14 bases between. This CDR3 comprises 11 residues. CDR1 and CDR2 (germline): MGHRA, YSYEKL. This CDR3 reads CASGSWAVQYF. CDR3 coding DNA: TGCGCCAGCGGCTCTTGGGCGGTGCAGTACTTC.

About this clonotype: The germline gene is not matched at one end of the junction; a read error may be the cause. The chain is built from TRBV20-1 and TRBJ2-7; D possibly corresponds to TRBD2 (7 bases). Germline CDR1 and CDR2: DFQATT and SNEGSKA (reference sequence). The CDR3 runs to 14 residues. CDR3 sequence (DNA): TGCAGTGCTAGGATTGGACGGGGGGCCTACGGGCAGTACTTC. Its translation is CSARIGRGAYGQYF.

The V call is TRBV10-3, the J call TRBJ2-5, with TRBD1 matching 9 bases. The CDR3 runs to 14 residues. Germline CDR1 ENHRY, CDR2 SYGVKD. The V and J ends lost 5 bases and 11 bases, in that order; junction bases with no gene match: 12. In nucleotides, the CDR3 is TGTGCCATCAGTTCCGGGACAGGGAACTACGGGCAGTACTTC. Translated: CAISSGTGNYGQYF.

This rearrangement joins TRBV3-1 to TRBJ2-5; 9 bases align to TRBD2. Germline-derived CDR1 and CDR2 are LGHDT and YNNKEL (reference sequence). This CDR3 contains 16 residues. Germline trimming cut 4 bases from V and 2 bases from J; bases unmatched to any gene: 8. The CDR3 loop is CASSPPVLAGQETQYF. DNA for the CDR3: TGTGCCAGCAGCCCCCCAGTGCTAGCGGGACAAGAGACCCAGTACTTC.

This clonotype was observed at least ten times. The chain recombines TRBV3-1 with TRBJ2-7; a possible D gene is TRBD1 (6 bases). The V end was cut by 2 bases, the J end by 7 bases, with 21 bases between. CDR3 length: 16 amino acids. The germline gives CDR1 LGHDT, CDR2 YNNKEL (reference sequence). The CDR3 sequence: CASSQRGSRGRGEQYF. For the CDR3, the DNA is TGTGCCAGCAGCCAAAGAGGGAGCAGGGGCCGGGGAGAGCAGTACTTC.

This clonotype turned up a few times. The chain uses TRBV5-1 and TRBJ2-1; D not resolved. Germline CDR1 SGHRS, CDR2 YFSETQ. CDR3 length: 14 residues. The V gene lost 0 bases and the J gene lost 6 bases, with 10 bases spanning the gap. The CDR3 DNA is TGCGCCAGCAGCTTGGCCTTAGGCCTCAATGAGCAGTTCTTC. Translated, it gives CASSLALGLNEQFF.

The table lists this clonotype with a few counts. The V and J genes are TRBV20-1 and TRBJ2-5; TRBD1 agrees at 9 bases. This CDR3 contains 14 residues. Germline V gene sequence: CDR1 DFQATT, CDR2 SNEGSKA (reference sequence). V shed 0 bases, J shed 3 bases, and the junction held 2 bases outside the gene matches. The chain's CDR3 is CSAREGTGKETQYF. CDR3 coding DNA: TGCAGTGCTAGAGAAGGGACAGGGAAAGAGACCCAGTACTTC.

This clonotype was seen only a few times. This chain uses TRBV27 with TRBJ2-1, with 8 nucleotides matching TRBD1. The germline CDR1 and CDR2 sequences are MNHEY and SMNVEV (reference sequence). The CDR3 extends over 13 amino acids. The junction had 12 bases not matched to a gene; V was cut back by 10 bases and J by 10 bases. CDR3 nucleotides: TGTGCCACGACAGGGGACGAGGCCCGGGAGCAGTTCTTC. Translation: CATTGDEAREQFF.

This clonotype was seen at least ten times. The chain combines TRBV29-1 with TRBJ2-5; 9 bases align to TRBD1. Germline loops: CDR1 SQVTM, CDR2 ANQGSEA. The CDR3 is 17 residues long. J lost 5 bases, V lost 4 bases, and 17 bases had no gene match. The CDR3 here is CSVAGTGSLVGEETQYF. The DNA for the CDR3 is TGCAGCGTTGCAGGGACAGGGTCGTTGGTGGGTGAGGAGACCCAGTACTTC.

V usage is TRBV6-1 and J usage is TRBJ2-7; no definite D call. The length of the CDR3 is 13 residues. The ends were cut back, 5 bases at V and 7 bases at J, with 15 bases in the middle. Germline-derived CDR1 and CDR2 are MNHNS and SASEGT. CDR3: CASSLDSYNEQYF. The CDR3 DNA is TGTGCCAGCAGTCTCGATTCCTACAATGAGCAGTACTTC.

This clonotype appeared a few times. Since a much larger clone is just one base distant, this may be a read error. The V call is TRBV28, the J call TRBJ2-5, with D tentatively TRBD2 (6 bases). Trimming removed 5 bases from V and 4 bases from J, with 20 bases in between. Per the germline V gene, CDR1 is MDHEN and CDR2 is SYDVKM. The CDR3 length is 16 residues. CDR3 protein: CASSHSPSERAETQYF. Here the CDR3 DNA reads TGTGCCAGCAGTCACAGCCCTAGCGAGAGGGCAGAGACCCAGTACTTC.

The V call is TRBV10-3, the J call TRBJ2-1; TRBD2 matches at 7 bases. J lost 9 bases, V lost 2 bases, and 13 bases had no gene match. CDR1 is ENHRY and CDR2 is SYGVKD in the germline V gene. This CDR3 has 16 residues. CDR3 coding DNA: TGTGCCATCAGTGAGGAGCCGGGAGGATCGGGGCGTGAGCAGTTCTTC. Encoded protein: CAISEEPGGSGREQFF.

The genes are TRBV20-1 and TRBJ2-3; 15 nucleotides match TRBD2. CDR1 is DFQATT, CDR2 SNEGSKA, per germline (reference sequence). With V trimmed by 4 bases and J by 4 bases, 6 bases remained unmatched. The CDR3 is 16 amino acids. CDR3 protein: CSATSGTSGRSDTQYF. The CDR3 DNA sequence: TGCAGTGCTACTTCGGGGACTAGCGGGAGGTCAGATACGCAGTATTTT.

The chain carries TRBV30 and TRBJ2-3; TRBD2 agrees at 13 bases. The V and J ends lost 3 bases and 2 bases, in that order; junction bases with no gene match: 2. Germline V gene lookup returns CDR1 GTSNPN and CDR2 SVGIG (reference sequence). The CDR3 has 15 residues. CDR3 bases: TGTGCCTGGAGGGGGACTAGCGGGGTCACAGATACGCAGTATTTT. Its protein is CAWRGTSGVTDTQYF.